Listed below are T cell receptor beta chains from one sample, sequenced in a study of T cell responses to AZD1222 COVID-19 vaccine. This table comes from immunoSEQ multiplex PCR, and its TCRdb copy is limited to in-frame clones, with some not included. The sample lists 150,000 to 200,000 clones, almost 95% occurring once. The specimen comprised peripheral blood, sampled on day 0 of AZD1222 vaccination. All receptors derive from an adult in good health. CDR3s include the opening cysteine and the closing phenylalanine or tryptophan. The D gene is left open where the match is weak. Rows may omit the clone size; those that give it use once, few, many or a size class.

cdr3_aa: CASSQVPPTGRDTQYF
cdr3_nt: TGTGCCAGCAGCCAAGTGCCCCCGACAGGGAGAGATACGCAGTATTTT
clone_size: -
v_call: TRBV3-1/TRBV3-2
j_call: TRBJ2-3
d_call: TRBD1

cdr3_aa: CASRPVGQNYGYTF
cdr3_nt: TGCGCCAGCAGGCCTGTCGGACAGAACTATGGCTACACCTTC
clone_size: -
v_call: TRBV5-1
j_call: TRBJ1-2
d_call: -

cdr3_aa: CASSLVGANTGELFF
cdr3_nt: TGTGCCAGCAGCTTGGTCGGCGCGAACACCGGGGAGCTGTTTTTT
clone_size: -
v_call: TRBV5-6
j_call: TRBJ2-2
d_call: -

cdr3_aa: CASSLAGTGLGEQYF
cdr3_nt: TGCGCCAGCAGCTTGGCCGGGACAGGGCTTGGAGAGCAGTACTTC
clone_size: few
v_call: TRBV5-1
j_call: TRBJ2-7
d_call: TRBD1

cdr3_aa: CASSRGGAEETQYF
cdr3_nt: TGTGCCAGCAGCCGTGGGGGGGCGGAAGAGACCCAGTACTTC
clone_size: -
v_call: TRBV7-2
j_call: TRBJ2-5
d_call: -

cdr3_aa: CASSYGRQGGYGYTF
cdr3_nt: TGTGCCAGCAGTTACGGGCGACAGGGGGGATATGGCTACACCTTC
clone_size: -
v_call: TRBV6-5
j_call: TRBJ1-2
d_call: TRBD1

cdr3_aa: CASALDRGLQETQYF
cdr3_nt: TGTGCCAGCGCCTTGGACAGGGGGCTCCAAGAGACCCAGTACTTC
clone_size: once
v_call: TRBV6-5
j_call: TRBJ2-5
d_call: TRBD1

cdr3_aa: CASSMETYNSPLHF
cdr3_nt: TGCGCCAGCAGTATGGAGACATATAATTCACCCCTCCACTTT
clone_size: -
v_call: TRBV10-2
j_call: TRBJ1-6
d_call: -

cdr3_aa: CASSISTGGYGYTF
cdr3_nt: TGTGCCAGCAGTATTAGTACAGGGGGCTATGGCTACACCTTC
clone_size: -
v_call: TRBV6-5
j_call: TRBJ1-2
d_call: TRBD1

cdr3_aa: CASSTDRVGGKDTQYF
cdr3_nt: TGTGCCAGCTCAACCGACAGGGTGGGTGGAAAAGATACGCAGTATTTT
clone_size: few
v_call: TRBV18
j_call: TRBJ2-3
d_call: TRBD1

cdr3_aa: CASSFYLTGGYSNQPQHF
cdr3_nt: TGTGCCAGCAGTTTTTATCTAACAGGGGGCTATAGCAATCAGCCCCAGCATTTT
clone_size: -
v_call: TRBV28
j_call: TRBJ1-5
d_call: TRBD1

cdr3_aa: CASGPPGTAYEQYF
cdr3_nt: TGTGCCAGCGGACCCCCCGGGACAGCCTACGAGCAGTACTTC
clone_size: -
v_call: TRBV7-6
j_call: TRBJ2-7
d_call: TRBD1

cdr3_aa: CASSDGDRSSYNEQFF
cdr3_nt: TGTGCCAGCAGTGACGGCGACCGTAGCTCCTACAATGAGCAGTTCTTC
clone_size: -
v_call: TRBV6-4
j_call: TRBJ2-1
d_call: -

cdr3_aa: CASSAGQGREETQYF
cdr3_nt: TGTGCCAGCAGCGCCGGACAGGGGAGAGAAGAGACCCAGTACTTC
clone_size: -
v_call: TRBV9
j_call: TRBJ2-5
d_call: TRBD1

cdr3_aa: CASSILSINTEAFF
cdr3_nt: TGTGCCAGTAGTATTTTGTCGATCAACACTGAAGCTTTCTTT
clone_size: -
v_call: TRBV19
j_call: TRBJ1-1
d_call: -

cdr3_aa: CASRNREKLFF
cdr3_nt: TGTGCCAGCAGGAACAGGGAAAAACTGTTTTTT
clone_size: -
v_call: TRBV27
j_call: TRBJ1-4
d_call: -

cdr3_aa: CSVEEQGVTGELFF
cdr3_nt: TGCAGCGTTGAAGAACAGGGTGTCACCGGGGAGCTGTTTTTT
clone_size: -
v_call: TRBV29-1
j_call: TRBJ2-2
d_call: -

cdr3_aa: CASSHRGPIGYTF
cdr3_nt: TGTGCCAGCAGTCACAGGGGGCCAATTGGCTACACCTTC
clone_size: -
v_call: TRBV28
j_call: TRBJ1-2
d_call: TRBD1

cdr3_aa: CASSLSTDTQYF
cdr3_nt: TGTGCCAGCAGTTTGAGCACAGATACGCAGTATTTT
clone_size: -
v_call: TRBV28
j_call: TRBJ2-3
d_call: -

cdr3_aa: CASSELAGWDEQFF
cdr3_nt: TGTGCCAGCAGTGAGCTAGCGGGTTGGGATGAGCAGTTCTTC
clone_size: few
v_call: TRBV2
j_call: TRBJ2-1
d_call: TRBD2

cdr3_aa: CASSTFDRLNEKLFF
cdr3_nt: TGTGCCAGCAGCACTTTCGACCGGTTAAATGAAAAACTGTTTTTT
clone_size: -
v_call: TRBV2
j_call: TRBJ1-4
d_call: -

cdr3_aa: CASRLGIVNEQFF
cdr3_nt: TGTGCCAGCAGACTGGGGATAGTCAATGAGCAGTTCTTC
clone_size: once
v_call: TRBV7-9
j_call: TRBJ2-1
d_call: -

cdr3_aa: CASMGQGNQPQHF
cdr3_nt: TGTGCCAGCATGGGACAGGGCAATCAGCCCCAGCATTTT
clone_size: few
v_call: TRBV2
j_call: TRBJ1-5
d_call: TRBD1

cdr3_aa: CASSLTGDYGYTF
cdr3_nt: TGTGCCAGCAGTTTGACCGGGGACTATGGCTACACCTTC
clone_size: once
v_call: TRBV27
j_call: TRBJ1-2
d_call: -

cdr3_aa: CATRGSNTGELFF
cdr3_nt: TGTGCCACCCGAGGGTCGAACACCGGGGAGCTGTTTTTT
clone_size: -
v_call: TRBV15
j_call: TRBJ2-2
d_call: -

cdr3_aa: CASSRGGGDTQYF
cdr3_nt: TGTGCCAGCAGCCGGGGGGGCGGAGATACGCAGTATTTT
clone_size: -
v_call: TRBV11-2
j_call: TRBJ2-3
d_call: TRBD2

cdr3_aa: CASSPSDRVFTGELFF
cdr3_nt: TGTGCCAGCAGTCCCTCGGACAGGGTATTCACCGGGGAGCTGTTTTTT
clone_size: -
v_call: TRBV25-1
j_call: TRBJ2-2
d_call: TRBD1

cdr3_aa: CASSEPLKAGEGFRGTGELFF
cdr3_nt: TGCGCCAGCAGTGAGCCCCTGAAGGCGGGAGAAGGTTTTCGGGGCACCGGGGAGCTGTTTTTT
clone_size: -
v_call: TRBV10-1
j_call: TRBJ2-2
d_call: TRBD2

cdr3_aa: CASSLPGPRGEQYF
cdr3_nt: TGTGCCAGCAGCCTACCGGGACCGAGGGGCGAGCAGTACTTC
clone_size: -
v_call: TRBV3-1/TRBV3-2
j_call: TRBJ2-7
d_call: -

cdr3_aa: CASSSDRADSPLHF
cdr3_nt: TGTGCCAGCAGCTCAGACAGGGCTGATTCACCCCTCCACTTT
clone_size: -
v_call: TRBV5-6
j_call: TRBJ1-6
d_call: TRBD1

cdr3_aa: CASSFAGADTEAFF
cdr3_nt: TGTGCCAGCAGCTTCGCGGGGGCGGACACTGAAGCTTTCTTT
clone_size: -
v_call: TRBV7-9
j_call: TRBJ1-1
d_call: -

cdr3_aa: CASSERERWETQYF
cdr3_nt: TGTGCCAGCAGTGAGAGGGAGCGATGGGAGACCCAGTACTTC
clone_size: -
v_call: TRBV6-1
j_call: TRBJ2-5
d_call: -

cdr3_aa: CASSPGGYGWGNYGYTF
cdr3_nt: TGTGCCAGCAGCCCCGGCGGGTACGGATGGGGGAACTATGGCTACACCTTC
clone_size: -
v_call: TRBV7-9
j_call: TRBJ1-2
d_call: -

cdr3_aa: CASSANRDQNSPLHF
cdr3_nt: TGTGCCAGCTCAGCCAACAGGGATCAGAATTCACCCCTCCACTTT
clone_size: -
v_call: TRBV18
j_call: TRBJ1-6
d_call: -

cdr3_aa: CAWRAGAGEQYF
cdr3_nt: TGTGCCTGGAGAGCAGGGGCTGGGGAGCAGTACTTC
clone_size: -
v_call: TRBV30
j_call: TRBJ2-7
d_call: -

cdr3_aa: CSASYEQYF
cdr3_nt: TGCAGTGCTAGCTACGAGCAGTACTTC
clone_size: -
v_call: TRBV20-1
j_call: TRBJ2-7
d_call: -

cdr3_aa: CASSSAQGVYGYTF
cdr3_nt: TGTGCCAGCAGCTCAGCACAGGGGGTATATGGCTACACCTTC
clone_size: -
v_call: TRBV5-5
j_call: TRBJ1-2
d_call: TRBD1

cdr3_aa: CASSQHTRGDRIQKLFF
cdr3_nt: TGCGCCAGCAGCCAGCACACACGAGGAGACAGGATCCAAAAACTGTTTTTT
clone_size: -
v_call: TRBV4-1
j_call: TRBJ1-4
d_call: -

cdr3_aa: CASSLESGTGEKLFF
cdr3_nt: TGTGCCAGCAGTTTAGAGTCCGGGACAGGTGAAAAACTGTTTTTT
clone_size: -
v_call: TRBV27
j_call: TRBJ1-4
d_call: TRBD1

cdr3_aa: CASSEMGGSYNEQFF
cdr3_nt: TGTGCCAGCAGTGAAATGGGGGGATCCTACAATGAGCAGTTCTTC
clone_size: -
v_call: TRBV6-1
j_call: TRBJ2-1
d_call: -

cdr3_aa: CASSERSTDTQYF
cdr3_nt: TGTGCCAGCAGTGAAAGGAGCACAGATACGCAGTATTTT
clone_size: -
v_call: TRBV25-1
j_call: TRBJ2-3
d_call: -

cdr3_aa: CASSLELAASTDTQYF
cdr3_nt: TGTGCCAGCAGCTTGGAACTAGCGGCAAGCACAGATACGCAGTATTTT
clone_size: -
v_call: TRBV5-4
j_call: TRBJ2-3
d_call: TRBD2

cdr3_aa: CASSFTAYTEAFF
cdr3_nt: TGTGCCAGCAGTTTTACAGCTTACACTGAAGCTTTCTTT
clone_size: -
v_call: TRBV6-5
j_call: TRBJ1-1
d_call: -

cdr3_aa: CASSPTSAGTVNTGELFF
cdr3_nt: TGTGCCAGCTCACCTACATCGGCCGGGACAGTCAACACCGGGGAGCTGTTTTTT
clone_size: -
v_call: TRBV18
j_call: TRBJ2-2
d_call: TRBD1

cdr3_aa: CASSYHRTSGRKTYNEQFF
cdr3_nt: TGTGCCAGCAGTTACCACAGGACTAGCGGGAGGAAAACCTACAATGAGCAGTTCTTC
clone_size: -
v_call: TRBV6-2/TRBV6-3
j_call: TRBJ2-1
d_call: TRBD2

cdr3_aa: CASSPIDSAYNEQFF
cdr3_nt: TGTGCCAGCAGCCCCATCGATAGCGCCTACAATGAGCAGTTCTTC
clone_size: -
v_call: TRBV7-3
j_call: TRBJ2-1
d_call: -

cdr3_aa: CASSQAVEGDTQYF
cdr3_nt: TGTGCCAGCAGCCAAGCAGTGGAGGGGGATACGCAGTATTTT
clone_size: -
v_call: TRBV3-1/TRBV3-2
j_call: TRBJ2-3
d_call: -

cdr3_aa: CAITRLWGAGNTIYF
cdr3_nt: TGTGCCATCACCCGGTTATGGGGAGCTGGAAACACCATATATTTT
clone_size: -
v_call: TRBV10-3
j_call: TRBJ1-3
d_call: -

cdr3_aa: CASSQGGGNTIYF
cdr3_nt: TGTGCCAGCAGCCAAGGTGGGGGAAACACCATATATTTT
clone_size: -
v_call: TRBV3-1/TRBV3-2
j_call: TRBJ1-3
d_call: -

cdr3_aa: CASSPFSARTQDNEKLFF
cdr3_nt: TGTGCCAGCTCACCTTTTTCAGCCAGGACTCAGGATAATGAAAAACTGTTTTTT
clone_size: -
v_call: TRBV18
j_call: TRBJ1-4
d_call: -

cdr3_aa: CASSSSAGEIADTQYF
cdr3_nt: TGTGCCAGCAGTTCGTCGGCGGGAGAGATCGCAGATACGCAGTATTTT
clone_size: -
v_call: TRBV28
j_call: TRBJ2-3
d_call: TRBD2

cdr3_aa: CASSPAARLWDEQFF
cdr3_nt: TGTGCCAGCAGCCCCGCAGCACGTCTGTGGGATGAGCAGTTCTTC
clone_size: once
v_call: TRBV7-2
j_call: TRBJ2-1
d_call: -

cdr3_aa: CASSLPGEVAQHF
cdr3_nt: TGTGCCAGCAGCTTGCCAGGGGAGGTTGCCCAGCATTTT
clone_size: -
v_call: TRBV7-2
j_call: TRBJ1-5
d_call: -

cdr3_aa: CASSYSGGTEAFF
cdr3_nt: TGTGCCAGCAGTTACTCAGGGGGCACTGAAGCTTTCTTT
clone_size: -
v_call: TRBV6-5
j_call: TRBJ1-1
d_call: -

cdr3_aa: CASSESTRELFF
cdr3_nt: TGCGCCAGCAGTGAGTCGACCAGGGAGCTGTTTTTT
clone_size: -
v_call: TRBV10-1
j_call: TRBJ2-2
d_call: -

cdr3_aa: CASSDPQGLAGALKQFF
cdr3_nt: TGTGCCAGCAGCGATCCCCAGGGACTAGCGGGAGCTCTTAAGCAGTTCTTC
clone_size: -
v_call: TRBV9
j_call: TRBJ2-1
d_call: TRBD2